The rows below give T cell receptor beta chains drawn from one sample of a study of early T cells in non-severe SARS-CoV-2 infection. A single record per CDR3 protein comes from TCRdb applying MiXCR to the 5' RACE reads. This repertoire shows roughly 110,000 distinct CDR3 sequences, roughly 11% found once; its top ten account for 6.5% to 8%. The sample consisted of whole blood. All receptors derive from an adult who was a healthcare worker with PCR-confirmed SARS-CoV-2 infection or an uninfected control (not recorded which). CDR3s include the opening cysteine and the closing phenylalanine or tryptophan.

v_call: TRBV11-3; cdr3_aa: CASSSAGPNNEQFF
v_call: TRBV2; cdr3_aa: CASDRQETQYF
v_call: TRBV27; cdr3_aa: CASSLVRDSSYNEQFF
v_call: TRBV12-3/TRBV12-4; cdr3_aa: CASSRQSSYNEQFF
v_call: TRBV2; cdr3_aa: CASSQTSGRGGNEQFF
v_call: TRBV25-1; cdr3_aa: CASSEYRGRALHF
v_call: TRBV5-6; cdr3_aa: CASSSGSHYEQYF
v_call: TRBV6-1; cdr3_aa: CASRAVNEQFF
v_call: TRBV29-1; cdr3_aa: CSTHRAGGTDTQYF
v_call: TRBV20-1; cdr3_aa: CSARGTSVSYEQYF
v_call: TRBV4-1; cdr3_aa: CASSQDLNGEAFF
v_call: TRBV11-1; cdr3_aa: CASSRRQLNTGELFF
v_call: TRBV7-8; cdr3_aa: CASSFISLGREYEQYF
v_call: TRBV3-1; cdr3_aa: CASSQESDVPPQYF
v_call: TRBV5-6; cdr3_aa: CASSFMSFRGEQYF
v_call: TRBV20-1; cdr3_aa: CSARDDIHGYTF
v_call: TRBV20-1; cdr3_aa: CSARTGGVETQYF
v_call: TRBV7-2; cdr3_aa: CASSVTGTGGYEQYF
v_call: TRBV29-1; cdr3_aa: CSVRTGQETQYF
v_call: TRBV20-1; cdr3_aa: CSALPGGYSYNEQFF
v_call: TRBV10-2; cdr3_aa: CASSELQGSGQPQHF
v_call: TRBV7-8; cdr3_aa: CASSPTSYNSPLHF
v_call: TRBV6-2/TRBV6-3; cdr3_aa: CASSWTRDEQFF
v_call: TRBV7-9; cdr3_aa: CAIGQGADYGYTF
v_call: TRBV6-6; cdr3_aa: CASSLPGQTNIQYF
v_call: TRBV10-2; cdr3_aa: CASSESLEIYNSPLHF
v_call: TRBV12-3/TRBV12-4; cdr3_aa: CASSGAPNSNYGYTF
v_call: TRBV20-1; cdr3_aa: CSARGTDYGYTF
v_call: TRBV11-2; cdr3_aa: CASSLGAGRGNTEAFF
v_call: TRBV18; cdr3_aa: CASSRNRDFSGNEQFF
v_call: TRBV11-2; cdr3_aa: CASSLGPSGSSDTQYF
v_call: TRBV7-9; cdr3_aa: CASSLPGISDTQYF
v_call: TRBV7-2; cdr3_aa: CASSLTVGIGENIQYF
v_call: TRBV29-1; cdr3_aa: CSVEGGTTSYEQYF
v_call: TRBV30; cdr3_aa: CAWDLAGTYEQYF
v_call: TRBV6-1; cdr3_aa: CASSGGTSGTTQYF
v_call: TRBV11-2; cdr3_aa: CASSRPTKNEQYF
v_call: TRBV11-2; cdr3_aa: CASSLALFGRENTGELFF
v_call: TRBV10-3; cdr3_aa: CAISPRASDTEAFF
v_call: TRBV20-1; cdr3_aa: CSARDQAETQYF
v_call: TRBV7-9; cdr3_aa: CASSLPVSPTHGYTF
v_call: TRBV28; cdr3_aa: CASSPHDVYEQYF
v_call: TRBV6-5; cdr3_aa: CASSREGRSYEQYF
v_call: TRBV28; cdr3_aa: CASSLNRSNQPQHF
v_call: TRBV14; cdr3_aa: CASSQGLGIRDEQFF
v_call: TRBV7-6; cdr3_aa: CASSSLGESGSHTQYF
v_call: TRBV11-2; cdr3_aa: CASSLDSLSTDTQYF
v_call: TRBV12-3/TRBV12-4; cdr3_aa: CASSGDPAGDTQYF